This T cell receptor beta chain was sequenced during a study of cytomegalovirus exposure and HLA in healthy donors. The study's findings and limits: Per a prior analysis, the majority of TCR beta V segments were productive roughly 90% or roughly 30% of the time.

Healthy bone marrow donors formed the donor group. PCR used 60 Vbeta primers and 13 Jbeta primers. Sequencing was performed with immunoSEQ multiplex PCR; in TCRdb, only in-frame clones are kept and a portion is missing. The table includes some 150,000 clones, roughly 85% detected once. A remark on this clone: Its antigen is not known.

The TCR sequence derives from a woman between 50 and 59 years old in good health and CMV-seronegative. The sample was PBMCs.

CDR3 nucleotides: TGTGCCAGCAGCCCAGGGACAGGCCTAACCTCCTACGAGCAGTACTTC. Its protein is CASSPGTGLTSYEQYF. V gene TRBV7-9 combines with J gene TRBJ2-7; 8 nucleotides line up with TRBD1. With V trimmed by 5 bases and J by 0 bases, 9 bases remained unmatched. The length of the CDR3 is 16 residues. Germline CDR1 and CDR2: SEHNR and FQNEAQ (reference sequence).